The 21 T cell receptor beta chains in this list originate from one sample, sequenced in a study of blood T cell repertoires in COVID-19 (dated by TCRdb to 2018 to 2021). The library was made by the immunoSEQ multiplex PCR assay. In TCRdb, the immuneACCESS table is reduced to in-frame sequences with V and J assigned. These tables do not hold every clone; where another copy was compared, an unresolved V gene accounts for under half, and the others remain unexplained. The sample table contains 100,000 to 150,000 clones; only one count was recorded for about 84% of them. The ten largest clones take up 12% of the sample. The sequenced sample was peripheral blood. The origin of the receptors is a woman aged 55 to 70 with acute or convalescent COVID-19.

The chain recombines TRBV27 with TRBJ1-1; D is unresolved. Trimming took 5 bases from V and 5 from J, leaving 12 bases between them. The CDR3 is made up of 13 amino acids. Germline loops: CDR1 MNHEY, CDR2 SMNVEV (reference sequence). CDR3 in DNA: TGTGCCAGCAGTAGGTCAGACGGGACTGAAGCTTTCTTT. It is translated as CASSRSDGTEAFF.

The chain combines TRBV7-9 with TRBJ2-5, with D unclear. V dropped 5 bases and J dropped 4 bases, with 8 bases sitting between them. The length of the CDR3 is 12 residues. Germline lookup yields CDR1 SEHNR and CDR2 FQNEAQ (reference sequence). The CDR3 loop reads CASSTGPETQYF. CDR3 DNA sequence: TGTGCCAGCAGCACGGGTCCAGAGACCCAGTACTTC.

This clone was counted a few times. This chain links TRBV6-5 with TRBJ1-6; TRBD1 might be the D (5 bases). Trimming took off 6 bases at V and 7 bases at J, with 16 bases between the two ends. Germline CDR1 is MNHEY and CDR2 is SVGAGI. CDR3 size: 15 residues. CDR3 DNA sequence: TGTGCCAGCAGCCCCCCGCAGGGCACCAATTCACCCCTCCACTTT. Translation gives CASSPPQGTNSPLHF.

This clone was observed a handful of times. The CDR3 region has the DNA TGTGCCAGCAGCTTGGAACGGCAGGGGACTCAGCCCCAGCATTTT. Translation gives CASSLERQGTQPQHF. This chain links TRBV5-5 with TRBJ1-5; D possibly corresponds to TRBD1 (6 bases). The CDR3 is 15 amino acids. Germline CDR1 SGHKS, CDR2 YYEKEE (reference sequence). Between the trimmed V and J ends, which lost 0 bases and 6 bases, there was a span of 13 bases.

The V call is TRBV19, the J call TRBJ1-2, with a possible D match to TRBD1 (5 bases). The germline V gene has CDR1 LNHDA and CDR2 SQIVND (reference sequence). V was trimmed by 3 bases and J by 4 bases, leaving 21 bases between them. This CDR3 spans 17 amino acids. Written as DNA, the CDR3 is TGTGCCAGTAGTATGTTGGACCGGCCAGCGGGACTCTATGGCTACACCTTC. The encoded protein is CASSMLDRPAGLYGYTF. Combining the CDR3 with reference TRBV19 and TRBJ1-2 gives the whole variable domain DGGITQSPKYLFRKEGQNVTLSCEQNLNHDAMYWYRQDPGQGLRLIYYSQIVNDFQKGDIAEGYSVSREKKESFPLTVTSAQKNPTAFYLCASSMLDRPAGLYGYTFGSGTRLTVV.

The rearrangement uses TRBV21-1 and TRBJ1-1. TRBV21-1 is marked as a pseudogene. The CDR3 sequence is 14 residues long. The CDR3 sequence is CASSTRLLNTEAFF. CDR3 in DNA: TGTGCCAGCAGCACTCGACTTCTGAACACTGAAGCTTTCTTT.

This chain uses TRBV5-8 with TRBJ1-5; D uncertain. The CDR3 has 15 residues. Trimming pared 4 bases from V and 8 bases from J, leaving 19 bases between. Germline V gives CDR1 SGHTS, CDR2 YDEGEE. CDR3 in DNA: TGTGCCAGCAGCCCCGCGTGGAGAACGGGTGAGCCCCAGCATTTT. Its translation: CASSPAWRTGEPQHF.

This clone has only a few counts. CDR3 sequence reads: CASSQTGKGYTF. The CDR3, as DNA: TGTGCCAGCAGCCAGACAGGGAAGGGCTACACCTTC. The V gene is TRBV7-9, the J gene TRBJ1-2, with TRBD1 matching over 7 bases. V was clipped by 5 bases and J by 8 bases; unmatched bases: 5. The CDR3 runs to 12 residues. From germline, CDR1 is SEHNR and CDR2 FQNEAQ (reference sequence).

The J gene is TRBJ1-2, the V gene TRBV5-1; D not certain. The V gene's germline CDR1 is SGHRS and CDR2 YFSETQ. This CDR3 is 13 amino acids long. The germline V and J ends were trimmed by 5 bases and 1 base, with 9 bases remaining between them. CDR3 loop: CASREGDNYGYTF. CDR3 coding DNA: TGCGCCAGCAGAGAGGGAGATAACTATGGCTACACCTTC.

The chain joins TRBV14 to TRBJ1-2; 10 positions agree with TRBD1. Germline loops: CDR1 SGHDN, CDR2 FVKESK. J lost 7 bases, V lost 3 bases, and 8 bases had no gene match. The CDR3 is 15 residues long. The CDR3, as DNA: TGTGCCAGCAGCCACGGGACAGGGGCTGTGGGTGGCTACACCTTC. Translating it yields CASSHGTGAVGGYTF.

This clone was seen a few times. The CDR3 DNA sequence: TGCAGTGCTAGTAGAGAGACACAGGATCAGCCCCAGCATTTT. Its protein is CSASRETQDQPQHF. The genes are TRBV20-1 and TRBJ1-5, with a weak D call TRBD1 (5 bases). The CDR3 consists of 14 residues. Looked up from germline, CDR1 is DFQATT and CDR2 is SNEGSKA (reference sequence). Trimming left V 3 bases short and J 5 bases short, with 14 bases between.

The CDR3 DNA follows: TGTGCCAGCAGCTTAGAAGGGTCGGGAGTTAGCTATGGCTACACCTTC. It is translated as CASSLEGSGVSYGYTF. J is TRBJ1-2 and V is TRBV11-2; D gene ambiguous. The germline gives CDR1 SGHAT, CDR2 FQNNGV. The V end was cut by 0 bases, the J end by 4 bases, with 15 bases between. The CDR3 extends over 16 amino acids.

The gene calls are TRBV10-3 and TRBJ2-2; tentative D call: TRBD2 (6 bases). This CDR3 is 13 amino acids long. The germline CDR1 and CDR2 sequences are ENHRY and SYGVKD. Trimming cost V 8 bases and J 2 bases, with 9 bases left between them. In DNA form, the CDR3 reads TGTGCCATCGGGCGGGGTAACACCGGGGAGCTGTTTTTT. Amino acids: CAIGRGNTGELFF.

The V call is TRBV28, the J call TRBJ1-4; possibly TRBD1 for D (5 bases). Trimming removed 6 bases at V and 4 bases at J, with 9 bases between. Germline assignment: CDR1 MDHEN and CDR2 SYDVKM. CDR3 length equals 13 residues. The CDR3 nucleotides are TGTGCCAGCAGGGGGCCCCTTAATGAAAAACTGTTTTTT. Amino acid sequence: CASRGPLNEKLFF.

V and J are TRBV6-2 or TRBV6-3 and TRBJ1-1; D might be TRBD1 (6 bases). Per the germline V gene, CDR1 is MNHEY and CDR2 is SVGEGT. The V end was cut by 4 bases, the J end by 4 bases, with 19 bases between. The CDR3 totals 16 residues. The CDR3 loop is CASSSLNTGRGTEAFF. The CDR3 nucleotides are TGTGCCAGCAGTTCCCTTAACACAGGGAGGGGCACTGAAGCTTTCTTT.

Of note for this clone: Other DNA sequences in this sample translate to the same CDR3. The rearrangement links TRBV7-8 to TRBJ1-2, with no clear D. V was pared by 8 bases and J by 4 bases, with 26 bases between. The length of the CDR3 is 17 residues. CDR1 SGHVS and CDR2 FQNEAQ come from the germline V gene. Here the CDR3 DNA reads TGTGCCAGCCGGCCGGGTCAAAATGCGGGGAATACCTATGGCTACACCTTC. It encodes CASRPGQNAGNTYGYTF.

This clone was counted between two and nine times. The CDR3 sequence: CASSLVRRANYGYTF. CDR3 nucleotides: TGTGCCAGCAGCTTAGTAAGGAGAGCTAACTATGGCTACACCTTC. The V gene is TRBV11-2, the J gene TRBJ1-2; D remains unclear. Trimming shortened V by 1 base and J by 0 bases, and 9 bases separated the two germline ends. The CDR3 extends over 15 amino acids. CDR1 and CDR2 (germline): SGHAT, FQNNGV.

The rearrangement links TRBV18 to TRBJ2-7; 7 bases agree with TRBD1. This CDR3 has 15 residues. With V trimmed by 3 bases and J by 3 bases, 8 bases remained unmatched. Germline-derived CDR1 and CDR2 are KGHSH and LQKENI. CDR3 loop: CASSPPGQFGYEQYF. CDR3 nucleotide sequence: TGTGCCAGCTCACCCCCGGGACAGTTCGGCTACGAGCAGTACTTC.

The chain is built from TRBV12-3 or TRBV12-4 and TRBJ2-2; D not resolved. V shed 7 bases and J shed 7 bases, with 10 bases lying between them. The CDR3 sequence is 12 residues long. The CDR3 is CASISRLGELFF. As DNA, the CDR3 is TGTGCCAGCATCAGCAGGCTCGGGGAGCTGTTTTTT.

The chain employs TRBV19 and TRBJ1-2, with TRBD1 matching over 7 bases. This CDR3 has 15 residues. The junction had 6 bases not matched to a gene; V was cut back by 5 bases and J by 0 bases. Germline CDR1 and CDR2: LNHDA and SQIVND (reference sequence). Here the CDR3 reads CASSLEGAANYGYTF. DNA for the CDR3: TGTGCCAGTAGTCTGGAGGGGGCAGCTAACTATGGCTACACCTTC.

J is TRBJ1-4 and V is TRBV5-1; the match to TRBD1 covers 7 bases. CDR1 and CDR2 from the germline V gene are SGHRS and YFSETQ. The ends lost 4 bases at V and 3 bases at J; junction bases unmatched: 3. The CDR3 contains 14 residues. In DNA form, the CDR3 reads TGCGCCAGCAGCAGGGGGCTGGCTAATGAAAAACTGTTTTTT. As protein: CASSRGLANEKLFF.